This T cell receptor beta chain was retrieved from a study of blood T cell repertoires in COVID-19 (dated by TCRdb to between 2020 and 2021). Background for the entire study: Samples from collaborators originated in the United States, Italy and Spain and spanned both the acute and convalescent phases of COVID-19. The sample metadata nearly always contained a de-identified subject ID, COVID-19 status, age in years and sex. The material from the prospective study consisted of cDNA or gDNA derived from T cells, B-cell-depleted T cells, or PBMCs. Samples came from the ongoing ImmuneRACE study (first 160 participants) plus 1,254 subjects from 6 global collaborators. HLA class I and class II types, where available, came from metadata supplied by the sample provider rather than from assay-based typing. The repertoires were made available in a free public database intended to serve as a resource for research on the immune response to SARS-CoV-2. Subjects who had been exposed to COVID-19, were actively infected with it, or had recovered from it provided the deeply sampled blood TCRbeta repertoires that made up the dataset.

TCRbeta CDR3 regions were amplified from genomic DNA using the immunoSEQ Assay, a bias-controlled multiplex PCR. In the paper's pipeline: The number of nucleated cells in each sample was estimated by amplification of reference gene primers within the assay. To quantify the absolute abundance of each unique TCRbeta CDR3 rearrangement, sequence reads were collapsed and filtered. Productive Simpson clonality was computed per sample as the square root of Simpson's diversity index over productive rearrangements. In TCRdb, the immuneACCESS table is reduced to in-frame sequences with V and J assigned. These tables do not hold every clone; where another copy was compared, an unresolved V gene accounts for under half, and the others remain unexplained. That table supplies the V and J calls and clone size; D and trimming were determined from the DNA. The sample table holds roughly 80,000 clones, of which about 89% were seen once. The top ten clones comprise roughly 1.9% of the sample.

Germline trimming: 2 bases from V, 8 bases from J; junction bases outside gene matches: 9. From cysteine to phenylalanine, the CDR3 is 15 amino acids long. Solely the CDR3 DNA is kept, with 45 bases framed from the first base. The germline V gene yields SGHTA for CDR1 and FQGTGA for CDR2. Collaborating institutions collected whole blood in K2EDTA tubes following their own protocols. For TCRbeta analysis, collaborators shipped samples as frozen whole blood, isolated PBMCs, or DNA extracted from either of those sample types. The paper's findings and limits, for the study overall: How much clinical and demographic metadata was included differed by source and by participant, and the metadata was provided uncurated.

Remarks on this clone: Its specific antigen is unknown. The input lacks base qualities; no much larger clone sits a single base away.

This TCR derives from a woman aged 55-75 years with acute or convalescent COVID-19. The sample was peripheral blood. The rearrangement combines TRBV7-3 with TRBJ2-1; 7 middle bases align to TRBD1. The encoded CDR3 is CASSLVGRGFDEQFF. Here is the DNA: TGTGCCAGCAGCTTAGTGGGCAGGGGGTTCGATGAGCAGTTCTTC.